Listed below are T cell receptor beta chains from one sample, sequenced in a study of type 1 regulatory T cells. No antigen has been identified for these receptors. TCRdb used MiXCR to reprocess the reads, holding one entry per CDR3 protein. Here the sample spans around 65,000 distinct CDR3 sequences, roughly 50% being singletons. Sequencing used cultured non-Tr1 T cells, either the whole culture or a sorted T cell fraction (not recorded which). These receptors all come from a human donor in good health. CDR3s include the opening cysteine and the closing phenylalanine or tryptophan. Fields, in order: CDR3 DNA, CDR3 protein, D gene, J gene, V gene, clone size. The D gene is left open where the match is weak. Only part of the rows carry a size: once, few, many, or a class if the clone is expanded.

CDR3nt: TGCAGTGCCCTGGGACTAGCGGGGCGCGAGCAGTACTTC
CDR3aa: CSALGLAGREQYF
d_gene: TRBD2
j_gene: TRBJ2-7
v_gene: TRBV20-1
abundance: NA

CDR3nt: TGCAGTGCCCTAGCGGGGAACCCCTACGAGCAGTACTTC
CDR3aa: CSALAGNPYEQYF
d_gene: TRBD2
j_gene: TRBJ2-7
v_gene: TRBV20-1
abundance: NA

CDR3nt: TGTGCCAGCTCACCCCTAGCGGGCGTCGACGAGCAGTACTTC
CDR3aa: CASSPLAGVDEQYF
d_gene: TRBD2
j_gene: TRBJ2-7
v_gene: TRBV18
abundance: NA

CDR3nt: TGTGCCAGCAGCCTCGGACTAGCGGCTTACGAGCAGTACTTC
CDR3aa: CASSLGLAAYEQYF
d_gene: TRBD2
j_gene: TRBJ2-7
v_gene: TRBV7-2
abundance: NA

CDR3nt: TGTGCCAGCAGTTTTTCGTTCGGGGTAGGTCAGCCCCAGCATTTT
CDR3aa: CASSFSFGVGQPQHF
d_gene: NA
j_gene: TRBJ1-5
v_gene: TRBV12-3/TRBV12-4
abundance: NA

CDR3nt: TGTGCCAGCAGCTTTATCAAAAGAAGTCGCGTGCGGGCCAGTCACTATGGCTACACCTTC
CDR3aa: CASSFIKRSRVRASHYGYTF
d_gene: NA
j_gene: TRBJ1-2
v_gene: TRBV11-2
abundance: NA

CDR3nt: TGTGCCAGCTGCCAGGGGGCAGGAGATACGCAGTATTTT
CDR3aa: CASCQGAGDTQYF
d_gene: TRBD1
j_gene: TRBJ2-3
v_gene: TRBV2
abundance: NA

CDR3nt: TGCAGTGCTATAACTACTACAAGTCTCAATGAGCAGTTCTTC
CDR3aa: CSAITTTSLNEQFF
d_gene: NA
j_gene: TRBJ2-1
v_gene: TRBV20-1
abundance: NA

CDR3nt: TGTGCCAGCAGTTATTTCGGCGGGGGCGAGCAGTACTTC
CDR3aa: CASSYFGGGEQYF
d_gene: TRBD2
j_gene: TRBJ2-7
v_gene: TRBV6-2/TRBV6-3
abundance: few

CDR3nt: TGCGCCAGCAGCTTTACGGGACAGGGGAGACAAGAGACCCAGTACTTC
CDR3aa: CASSFTGQGRQETQYF
d_gene: TRBD1
j_gene: TRBJ2-5
v_gene: TRBV5-1
abundance: once

CDR3nt: TGCGCCAGCAGCCAAGAGGTGGGACAGCTTTTCTATGAGCAGTTCTTC
CDR3aa: CASSQEVGQLFYEQFF
d_gene: TRBD1
j_gene: TRBJ2-1
v_gene: TRBV4-3
abundance: NA

CDR3nt: TGTGCCAGCAGTCCGCCGCGTGACAGGCCTACCCTCCACTTT
CDR3aa: CASSPPRDRPTLHF
d_gene: NA
j_gene: TRBJ1-6
v_gene: TRBV28
abundance: NA

CDR3nt: TGTGCCAGCAGCTTAGTTGGGGGTTTCTCTGGAAACACCATATATTTT
CDR3aa: CASSLVGGFSGNTIYF
d_gene: NA
j_gene: TRBJ1-3
v_gene: TRBV7-9
abundance: few

CDR3nt: TGTGCCAGCAGCCATGGTGGGACTGAAGCTTTCTTT
CDR3aa: CASSHGGTEAFF
d_gene: NA
j_gene: TRBJ1-1
v_gene: TRBV14
abundance: NA

CDR3nt: TGTGCCAGCAGAAGGCAGGGAACTGGGGCCAACGTCCTGACTTTC
CDR3aa: CASRRQGTGANVLTF
d_gene: NA
j_gene: TRBJ2-6
v_gene: TRBV6-5
abundance: NA

CDR3nt: TGTGCCAGCAGCTGGGGTGGGGGCGTCAACAATGAGCAGTTCTTC
CDR3aa: CASSWGGGVNNEQFF
d_gene: NA
j_gene: TRBJ2-1
v_gene: TRBV13
abundance: few

CDR3nt: TGTGCCAGCAGCATCGGACAGGGGTTCGGAAATTCACCCCTCCACTTT
CDR3aa: CASSIGQGFGNSPLHF
d_gene: TRBD1
j_gene: TRBJ1-6
v_gene: TRBV7-9
abundance: NA

CDR3nt: TGTGCCAGCAGCTTGGGGGGGGGGACCACAGATACGCAGTATTTT
CDR3aa: CASSLGGGTTDTQYF
d_gene: TRBD2
j_gene: TRBJ2-3
v_gene: TRBV5-5
abundance: NA

CDR3nt: TGTGCCAGCAGCCCCTGGCTAGCGGGGGGAGAGACCCAGTACTTC
CDR3aa: CASSPWLAGGETQYF
d_gene: TRBD2
j_gene: TRBJ2-5
v_gene: TRBV6-2/TRBV6-3
abundance: NA

CDR3nt: TGTGCCAGCAGAACCGGGACAGGGTATTTCGAGCAGTACTTC
CDR3aa: CASRTGTGYFEQYF
d_gene: TRBD1
j_gene: TRBJ2-7
v_gene: TRBV12-3/TRBV12-4
abundance: NA

CDR3nt: TGCAGCGTTGTCCAAGGGCAGGGGGCCAACGAGCAGTACTTC
CDR3aa: CSVVQGQGANEQYF
d_gene: TRBD1
j_gene: TRBJ2-7
v_gene: TRBV29-1
abundance: few

CDR3nt: TGCAGTGCTAGAGATTCGGGGACAGGGCTCTGGAACATTCAGTACTTC
CDR3aa: CSARDSGTGLWNIQYF
d_gene: TRBD1
j_gene: TRBJ2-4
v_gene: TRBV20-1
abundance: few

CDR3nt: TGTGCCAGCAGGCCTACTGGTCTTGGCGGGGGAGATACGCAGTATTTT
CDR3aa: CASRPTGLGGGDTQYF
d_gene: TRBD2
j_gene: TRBJ2-3
v_gene: TRBV27
abundance: NA

CDR3nt: TGTGCCAGCAGTGAAGAGACTATTCCCGGGGAGCTGTTTTTT
CDR3aa: CASSEETIPGELFF
d_gene: NA
j_gene: TRBJ2-2
v_gene: TRBV2
abundance: many

CDR3nt: TGTGCCAGCAGCTTACGACGAGGGGGAGAGACCCAGTACTTC
CDR3aa: CASSLRRGGETQYF
d_gene: NA
j_gene: TRBJ2-5
v_gene: TRBV5-4
abundance: NA

CDR3nt: TGTGCCAGCAGCAAAACCGGGACACTCAAAGAGACCCAGTACTTC
CDR3aa: CASSKTGTLKETQYF
d_gene: NA
j_gene: TRBJ2-5
v_gene: TRBV7-9
abundance: NA

CDR3nt: TGTGCCAGCAGCTTAGTGGGGACTTCCTCTGGAAACACCATATATTTT
CDR3aa: CASSLVGTSSGNTIYF
d_gene: NA
j_gene: TRBJ1-3
v_gene: TRBV7-2
abundance: few

CDR3nt: TGTGCCAGCAGCTTAGATTGGGACACTGAAGCTTTCTTT
CDR3aa: CASSLDWDTEAFF
d_gene: NA
j_gene: TRBJ1-1
v_gene: TRBV11-3
abundance: NA

CDR3nt: TGTGCCAGCTCACCACTTACAATCTCTGGGGCCAACGTCCTGACTTTC
CDR3aa: CASSPLTISGANVLTF
d_gene: NA
j_gene: TRBJ2-6
v_gene: TRBV18
abundance: few

CDR3nt: TGCAGCGTTGATAAGGACTTGCTAGCGGATTCGACCCAGTACTTC
CDR3aa: CSVDKDLLADSTQYF
d_gene: TRBD2
j_gene: TRBJ2-5
v_gene: TRBV29-1
abundance: NA

CDR3nt: TGCGCCAGCAGCTTGTTGTCAGGGTTAACGGTGGGGGCCAACGTCCTGACTTTC
CDR3aa: CASSLLSGLTVGANVLTF
d_gene: NA
j_gene: TRBJ2-6
v_gene: TRBV5-1
abundance: NA

CDR3nt: TGTGCCAGCAGAGCTAGCGGGGAGTACGAGCAGTACTTC
CDR3aa: CASRASGEYEQYF
d_gene: TRBD2
j_gene: TRBJ2-7
v_gene: TRBV6-6
abundance: few

CDR3nt: TGCGCCAGCAGCTTTACCGGGACAGGGTCCGAGCAGTACTTC
CDR3aa: CASSFTGTGSEQYF
d_gene: TRBD1
j_gene: TRBJ2-7
v_gene: TRBV5-1
abundance: many

CDR3nt: TGTGCCAGCAGCTTTCTCCAGAACACTGAAGCTTTCTTT
CDR3aa: CASSFLQNTEAFF
d_gene: NA
j_gene: TRBJ1-1
v_gene: TRBV11-2
abundance: NA

CDR3nt: TGTGCCAGCAGCTTATACACTGAAGCTTTCTTT
CDR3aa: CASSLYTEAFF
d_gene: NA
j_gene: TRBJ1-1
v_gene: TRBV7-9
abundance: NA

CDR3nt: TGTGCCAGCAGCTTAGGGGCGTATCAGCCCCAGCATTTT
CDR3aa: CASSLGAYQPQHF
d_gene: NA
j_gene: TRBJ1-5
v_gene: TRBV7-2
abundance: NA

CDR3nt: TGCAGTGCTCTCGGGGGGCGGGAGACCCAGTACTTC
CDR3aa: CSALGGRETQYF
d_gene: NA
j_gene: TRBJ2-5
v_gene: TRBV20-1
abundance: NA

CDR3nt: TGTGCCAGCAGGCCGGACAGGGGTTCCACTGAAGCTTTCTTT
CDR3aa: CASRPDRGSTEAFF
d_gene: TRBD1
j_gene: TRBJ1-1
v_gene: TRBV11-2
abundance: NA

CDR3nt: TGTACCAGCAGTTTAACCCGACAGGTCTACAATGAGCAGTTCTTC
CDR3aa: CTSSLTRQVYNEQFF
d_gene: NA
j_gene: TRBJ2-1
v_gene: TRBV27
abundance: NA

CDR3nt: TGCGCCAGCAGTGAGTCGGGCACAGATACGCAGTATTTT
CDR3aa: CASSESGTDTQYF
d_gene: NA
j_gene: TRBJ2-3
v_gene: TRBV10-1
abundance: NA